The present TCR beta chain was sequenced within a study of T-cell reconstitution after alpha-beta-depleted transplantation in children. Study-wide results and caveats: Approximately two months post-transplant, alpha-beta T cells reportedly originated from several hundred expanded graft clones.

Construction of the TCRbeta library involved unique molecular identifiers. TCRdb re-called the PCR reads with MiXCR, one entry per CDR3 protein. In the table there are 550,000 to 800,000 distinct CDR3 sequences, 13% of which are singletons. Comment on this clonotype: Antigen specificity is unknown.

V lost 1 base to trimming and J lost 8 bases; unmatched junction nucleotides: 11. The CDR3 contains 17 residues. Germline V CDR1 and CDR2: SGHTA, FQGNSA. Sample: PBMCs, taken before TCRalphabeta/CD19-depleted stem cell transplant. The sequence derives from a girl between 2 and 10 years old with congenital amegakaryocytic thrombocytopenia, due to receive a stem cell transplant. The rearrangement links TRBV7-2 to TRBJ1-6; 7 bases fit TRBD1. The CDR3 loop reads CASSLVLSRDSDSPLHF. The CDR3 DNA reads as TGTGCCAGCAGCTTAGTGCTGAGTCGGGACAGTGATTCACCCCTCCACTTT.